This TCR beta chain came from a study of PD-1 blockade in classical Hodgkin lymphoma. Broader study findings: Those achieving complete response showed baseline diversity like newly diagnosed patients.

On this clone: What it recognizes is unknown.

The assay was immunoSEQ multiplex PCR, and TCRdb's table has in-frame clones only and misses some. The sample includes about 40,000 clones, roughly 73% of them seen just once. The patients all showed relapse after autologous stem cell transplantation, while their brentuximab vedotin exposure varied. Trimming took 2 bases from V and 8 from J, leaving 6 bases between them. The CDR3 totals 11 residues. CDR1 is LNHDA and CDR2 is SQIVND in the germline V gene (reference sequence). The chain recombines TRBV19 with TRBJ1-1, with no clear D. This TCR came from a human donor with classical Hodgkin lymphoma. The sample consisted of peripheral blood mononuclear cells (PBMCs), taken at baseline. CDR3 nucleotides: TGTGCCAGTAGTATATTCGGGGAAGCTTTCTTT. Translation gives CASSIFGEAFF. Full variable domain (missing parts from reference TRBV19 and TRBJ1-1): DGGITQSPKYLFRKEGQNVTLSCEQNLNHDAMYWYRQDPGQGLRLIYYSQIVNDFQKGDIAEGYSVSREKKESFPLTVTSAQKNPTAFYLCASSIFGEAFFGQGTRLTVV.